Listed below are T cell receptor beta chains from one sample, sequenced in a study of early T cells in non-severe SARS-CoV-2 infection. In TCRdb, the 5' RACE reads were re-called with MiXCR into one record per CDR3 protein. The sample includes about 38,000 distinct CDR3 sequences, under 7% of them seen just once. This specimen consisted of whole blood, obtained at baseline. Receptors originate from an adult who was a healthcare worker with PCR-confirmed SARS-CoV-2 infection or an uninfected control (not recorded which). Both conserved end residues are part of each CDR3. Fields, in order: J gene, clone size, V gene, D gene, CDR3 length, CDR3 protein, CDR3 DNA. A D gene is named only where the DNA matches it firmly. Size is stated for part of the rows, as once, few or many counts, or as a class when the clone is expanded.

J gene: TRBJ1-1
clone size: few
V gene: TRBV28
D gene: -
CDR3 length: 14
CDR3 protein: CASRYRELNTEAFF
CDR3 DNA: TGTGCCAGCAGGTACAGGGAATTGAACACTGAAGCTTTCTTT

J gene: TRBJ2-1
clone size: many
V gene: TRBV3-1
D gene: -
CDR3 length: 13
CDR3 protein: CASSQVTGTKQFF
CDR3 DNA: TGTGCCAGCAGCCAAGTTACCGGGACCAAGCAGTTCTTC

J gene: TRBJ2-7
clone size: few
V gene: TRBV7-8
D gene: TRBD2
CDR3 length: 15
CDR3 protein: CASSFLAGGPRGQYF
CDR3 DNA: TGTGCCAGCAGCTTTCTAGCGGGAGGCCCCCGGGGGCAGTACTTC

J gene: TRBJ2-7
clone size: -
V gene: TRBV7-9
D gene: TRBD1
CDR3 length: 15
CDR3 protein: CASSLRTGGVHEQYF
CDR3 DNA: TGTGCCAGCAGCTTAAGGACAGGGGGCGTCCACGAGCAGTACTTC

J gene: TRBJ2-7
clone size: -
V gene: TRBV11-1
D gene: -
CDR3 length: 14
CDR3 protein: CASSPGLSSYEQYF
CDR3 DNA: TGTGCCAGCAGCCCGGGACTCTCCTCCTACGAGCAGTACTTC

J gene: TRBJ2-4
clone size: -
V gene: TRBV3-1
D gene: -
CDR3 length: 15
CDR3 protein: CASSPSGTGKNIQYF
CDR3 DNA: TGTGCCAGCAGCCCCTCCGGCACAGGGAAAAACATTCAGTACTTC

J gene: TRBJ2-3
clone size: medium-sized
V gene: TRBV11-2
D gene: TRBD2
CDR3 length: 15
CDR3 protein: CASSLDREASDTQYF
CDR3 DNA: TGTGCCAGCAGCTTAGATCGGGAGGCTTCGGATACGCAGTATTTT

J gene: TRBJ2-7
clone size: many
V gene: TRBV5-1
D gene: -
CDR3 length: 15
CDR3 protein: CASSFGGQNSYEQYF
CDR3 DNA: TGCGCCAGCAGCTTCGGTGGACAAAACTCCTACGAGCAGTACTTC

J gene: TRBJ2-1
clone size: few
V gene: TRBV20-1
D gene: -
CDR3 length: 11
CDR3 protein: CSARVPGLVFF
CDR3 DNA: TGCAGTGCTAGGGTGCCGGGACTCGTGTTCTTC

J gene: TRBJ2-5
clone size: many
V gene: TRBV4-1
D gene: TRBD2
CDR3 length: 14
CDR3 protein: CASSHLAGAETQYF
CDR3 DNA: TGCGCCAGCAGCCACCTAGCGGGAGCAGAGACCCAGTACTTC

J gene: TRBJ1-3
clone size: many
V gene: TRBV20-1
D gene: -
CDR3 length: 14
CDR3 protein: CSARDMAAGNTIYF
CDR3 DNA: TGCAGTGCTAGAGACATGGCTGCGGGAAACACCATATATTTT

J gene: TRBJ1-3
clone size: -
V gene: TRBV6-6
D gene: -
CDR3 length: 15
CDR3 protein: CASSSLSDSGNTIYF
CDR3 DNA: TGTGCCAGCAGTTCTCTGTCGGACTCTGGAAACACCATATATTTT

J gene: TRBJ2-5
clone size: many
V gene: TRBV30
D gene: -
CDR3 length: 11
CDR3 protein: CAWSVTGPQYF
CDR3 DNA: TGTGCCTGGAGTGTAACAGGTCCCCAGTACTTC

J gene: TRBJ1-4
clone size: few
V gene: TRBV3-1
D gene: -
CDR3 length: 12
CDR3 protein: CASTPGAEKLFF
CDR3 DNA: TGTGCCAGTACCCCAGGGGCGGAAAAACTGTTTTTT

J gene: TRBJ2-1
clone size: many
V gene: TRBV7-2
D gene: TRBD1
CDR3 length: 14
CDR3 protein: CASSSWTGRNEQFF
CDR3 DNA: TGTGCCAGCAGCTCGTGGACAGGGAGGAATGAGCAGTTCTTC

J gene: TRBJ1-4
clone size: many
V gene: TRBV6-6
D gene: -
CDR3 length: 12
CDR3 protein: CASSRPSEKLFF
CDR3 DNA: TGTGCCAGCAGCCGACCGTCCGAAAAACTGTTTTTT

J gene: TRBJ2-3
clone size: -
V gene: TRBV5-1
D gene: -
CDR3 length: 15
CDR3 protein: CASSLDPTSTDTQYF
CDR3 DNA: TGCGCCAGCAGCTTGGATCCGACCAGCACAGATACGCAGTATTTT